This TCR beta chain was recovered during a study of cytomegalovirus exposure and HLA in healthy donors. Study results and caveats: Subsequent analysis revealed that first-cohort TCR clusters tended to co-occur in the 120 or so validation repertoires. It was confirmed in vitro that a few of the CMV-associated chains were specific for CMV antigens. The authors listed 150 to 200 TCR beta chains as cytomegalovirus-associated.

Concerning this clone: Its antigen is still unknown.

The assay was immunoSEQ multiplex PCR, and TCRdb's table has in-frame clones only and misses some. The sample includes fewer than 200,000 clones, 91% of them seen just once. Input material: PBMCs. This TCR derives from a woman in her late teens or twenties in good health and CMV-seropositive.

Here the CDR3 reads CASSEPGGNTEAFF. DNA of the CDR3: TGTGCCAGCAGTGAACCAGGGGGTAACACTGAAGCTTTCTTT. The V and J genes are TRBV25-1 and TRBJ1-1, with TRBD1 identical over 7 bases. Losses at the gene ends were 2 bases for V and 2 bases for J; bases not matched to a gene: 2. Looked up from germline, CDR1 is MGHDK and CDR2 is SYGVNS. The CDR3 has 14 amino acids.